These T cell receptor beta chains were read from a single sample in a study of CD8 T cells in ankylosing spondylitis. MiXCR, applied by TCRdb to the 5' RACE reads, yields one record per CDR3 protein. The sample has around 440,000 distinct CDR3 sequences, approximately 17% seen once. Sequencing was carried out using blood, either unsorted or a sorted T cell fraction (not recorded which). The receptors were sampled from a male donor with ankylosing spondylitis. Both conserved end residues are trimmed from each CDR3. Fields, in order: J gene, V gene, D gene, CDR3 length, CDR3 protein. A D gene is named only where the DNA matches it firmly.

TRBJ2-5	TRBV18	TRBD1	15	ASSPQSGTGRQETQY
TRBJ2-3	TRBV11-2	NA	13	ASSLGSPGTDTQY
TRBJ1-1	TRBV10-3	NA	11	AISLLSGTEAF
TRBJ2-2	TRBV12-3/TRBV12-4	TRBD1	13	ASSMGQGGTGELF
TRBJ2-1	TRBV5-1	TRBD2	13	ASSLTSGEVHEQF
TRBJ1-3	TRBV12-3/TRBV12-4	NA	13	ASRGRGLLGNTIY
TRBJ1-1	TRBV11-3	NA	10	ASSARTTEAF
TRBJ1-4	TRBV12-3/TRBV12-4	TRBD1	11	ASSLDRNEKLF
TRBJ2-5	TRBV29-1	NA	10	SVVLRGETQY
TRBJ1-4	TRBV29-1	TRBD1	10	SASQGNEKLF
TRBJ1-1	TRBV2	NA	10	ASSEADTEAF
TRBJ2-4	TRBV7-2	NA	12	ASSFGVGKNIQY
TRBJ2-5	TRBV20-1	TRBD1	13	SAPGPQGAGETQY
TRBJ1-2	TRBV7-2	NA	13	ASSARPGDNYGYT
TRBJ2-3	TRBV20-1	TRBD1	13	SANIPGQGADTQY
TRBJ1-1	TRBV5-6	NA	11	ASITGTTTEAF
TRBJ2-5	TRBV9	TRBD2	14	ASSVGFSGIKETQY
TRBJ2-3	TRBV3-1	NA	14	ASSQAAGHPTDTQY
TRBJ1-1	TRBV6-5	NA	12	ASVYRASGTEAF
TRBJ1-3	TRBV5-1	NA	14	ASSRENRASGNTIY
TRBJ2-1	TRBV24-1	TRBD2	14	ATSASGSFFYNEQF
TRBJ1-2	TRBV20-1	NA	14	SARAPGTLRYYGYT
TRBJ2-7	TRBV10-3	TRBD1	12	AISVRQGTYEQY
TRBJ1-3	TRBV20-1	NA	13	SASFRQGNRNTMY
TRBJ1-2	TRBV4-1	NA	12	ASSQASGLYGYT
TRBJ1-5	TRBV12-3/TRBV12-4	TRBD1	12	ASSLDQGDQPQH
TRBJ1-1	TRBV10-3	NA	12	AISEGLQNTEAF
TRBJ1-5	TRBV30	NA	11	AWGRGINQPQH
TRBJ2-3	TRBV5-1	TRBD2	16	ASSLPASGGASSDTQY
TRBJ2-1	TRBV4-2	TRBD1	14	ASSPRRTGGGNEQF
TRBJ2-5	TRBV7-2	NA	12	ASTLRRAGETQY
TRBJ1-5	TRBV3-1	NA	12	ASSDVRSGRPQH
TRBJ2-1	TRBV11-2	TRBD1	11	ASSSPGGSEQF
TRBJ2-2	TRBV3-1	NA	11	ASSHSSTGELF
TRBJ2-7	TRBV28	NA	14	ASSLHLKVPSYEQY
TRBJ2-1	TRBV2	NA	9	ASSTEGTRF
TRBJ2-1	TRBV6-1	NA	13	ASSHPRSGFDEQF
TRBJ2-7	TRBV5-1	TRBD2	14	ASSLVVSGSSYEQY
TRBJ1-3	TRBV30	TRBD1	12	AWSGGKPGNTIY
TRBJ2-3	TRBV20-1	NA	11	SAPLGVSDTQY
TRBJ2-7	TRBV14	TRBD2	13	ASSQHGLAGGVQY
TRBJ1-2	TRBV7-2	NA	13	ASSSTGLSLHGYT
TRBJ2-3	TRBV28	TRBD1	10	ATIGTADTQY
TRBJ2-3	TRBV20-1	TRBD2	14	SATMSSSGPTDTQY
TRBJ2-5	TRBV6-1	NA	11	ASSIKREETQY
TRBJ1-4	TRBV20-1	NA	9	SASLGEKLF
TRBJ1-2	TRBV4-3	NA	13	ASSRNPPAVYGYT
TRBJ2-2	TRBV10-3	TRBD2	14	AISEGAGDRSGELF
TRBJ2-5	TRBV20-1	NA	13	SARISRGRQETQY
TRBJ2-3	TRBV12-3/TRBV12-4	NA	12	ASKYAGYTDTQY
TRBJ1-3	TRBV20-1	NA	11	SSTVNSGNTIY
TRBJ2-5	TRBV28	NA	12	ASRMGGSRGTQY
TRBJ2-1	TRBV9	NA	14	ASSVAPQIRYNEQF
TRBJ2-5	TRBV28	TRBD1	15	ASSLFLGQGGRETQY